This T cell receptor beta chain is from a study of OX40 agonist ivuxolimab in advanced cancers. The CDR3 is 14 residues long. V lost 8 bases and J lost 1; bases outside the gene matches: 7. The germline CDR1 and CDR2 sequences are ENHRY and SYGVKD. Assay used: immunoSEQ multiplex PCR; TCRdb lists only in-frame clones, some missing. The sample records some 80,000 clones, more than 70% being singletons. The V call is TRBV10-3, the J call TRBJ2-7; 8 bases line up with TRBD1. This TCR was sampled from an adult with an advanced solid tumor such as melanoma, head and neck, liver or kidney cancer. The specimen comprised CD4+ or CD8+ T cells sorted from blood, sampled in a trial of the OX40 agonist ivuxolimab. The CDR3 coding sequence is TGTGCCATCCAGGGGGCCTTTCGGTCCTACGAGCAGTACTTC. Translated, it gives CAIQGAFRSYEQYF.